This T cell receptor (beta chain) was retrieved from a study of read filtering for tumor transcriptome and immune sequencing. Study observations and caveats: RNA-seq captured clonotypes less deeply and reliably than IR-seq.

At the time of active disease, bone marrow was collected from every patient. This CDR3 is built from 17 residues. Germline-derived CDR1 and CDR2 are MGHRA and YSYEKL. V dropped 0 bases and J dropped 0 bases, with 9 bases sitting between them. This library used about 360 ng RNA and molecular barcoded adaptors spanning alpha/delta and beta/gamma chains. TCRdb used MiXCR to reprocess the reads, holding one entry per CDR3 protein. This table has 62,000 or so distinct CDR3 sequences, 20% to 25% appearing once. There are many counts of this clonotype. Its antigen remains unidentified. The source is a donor over 35 with multiple myeloma. The rearrangement links TRBV4-1 to TRBJ1-6; D is undetermined. Material for sequencing was a population of CD138-negative cells sorted from bone marrow. In DNA, the CDR3 is TGCGCCAGCAGCCAAGATGCTTTAAGCTCCTATAATTCACCCCTCCACTTT. Amino acids: CASSQDALSSYNSPLHF.